This TCR beta chain appears in the sequencing data of a study of regulatory T cells in long-lasting Graves disease. Study outcomes and limitations: Accuracy was possibly reduced by small sample size. Persistent Graves' patients showed less TCR diversity than newly diagnosed ones. Examination was confined to peripheral blood, excluding thyroid tissue.

Remarks on this clonotype: The antigen is unknown.

Library construction for TCR beta used iRepertoire HTBI primers and Arm-PCR of CDR3 regions. TCRdb used MiXCR to reprocess the multiplex PCR reads, holding one entry per CDR3 protein. The profile shows around 450,000 distinct CDR3 sequences, roughly 21% of them singletons. Losses at the gene ends were 5 bases for V and 5 bases for J; bases not matched to a gene: 14. The length of the CDR3 is 18 residues. CDR1 and CDR2 (germline): MDHEN, SYDVKM. Time point indicated: persistent/refractory GD, antithyroid drugs over 5 years with positive TRAb. Preparation of the TCR library used RNA extracted from PBMCs. Recruitment took place at an endocrinology department in Xi'an, China.

The sequence was obtained from a female donor with Graves disease. Sample: peripheral blood mononuclear cells (PBMCs), taken when the disease was refractory, from a patient treated with antithyroid drugs. The V gene is TRBV28, the J gene TRBJ2-3; 12 positions match TRBD2. The DNA for the CDR3 is TGTGCCAGCAGTCCCGAACCTAGGACTAGCGGGGAGGGAGATACGCAGTATTTT. It is translated as CASSPEPRTSGEGDTQYF. Drawing the rest from reference TRBV28 and TRBJ2-3, the complete variable domain is DVKVTQSSRYLVKRTGEKVFLECVQDMDHENMFWYRQDPGLGLRLIYFSYDVKMKEKGDIPEGYSVSREKKERFSLILESASTNQTSMYLCASSPEPRTSGEGDTQYFGPGTRLTVL.